Below are 13 T cell receptor beta chains sequenced from a single sample in a study of cytomegalovirus exposure and HLA in healthy donors. The PCR had 60 Vbeta and 13 Jbeta primers. The assay was immunoSEQ multiplex PCR, and TCRdb's table has in-frame clones only and misses some. Of approximately 110,000 clones listed, around 77% are singletons. Specimen: PBMCs. These TCRs come from a human donor in good health.

The genes are TRBV28 and TRBJ2-7; TRBD1 matches 8 bases. Trimming removed 5 bases from V and 4 bases from J; junction bases left unmatched: 10. The CDR3 contains 15 residues. The germline V gene encodes CDR1 MDHEN and CDR2 SYDVKM. The CDR3 DNA reads as TGTGCCAGCAGTGTCCCCGGGACAGGACGGTACGAGCAGTACTTC. Translated, it gives CASSVPGTGRYEQYF.

The chain carries TRBV28 and TRBJ2-7; D gene uncertain. CDR3 length equals 12 residues. Trimming took off 5 bases at V and 6 bases at J, with 11 bases between the two ends. CDR1 MDHEN and CDR2 SYDVKM come from the germline V gene. CDR3 DNA: TGTGCCAGCAGTGTCCACACCCTCGAGCAGTACTTC. Translation gives CASSVHTLEQYF.

This clone has only a few counts. The rearrangement joins TRBV7-6 to TRBJ2-1; 10 bases are shared with TRBD2. V was pared by 3 bases and J by 5 bases, with 7 bases of the junction left unmatched. Germline CDR1 and CDR2: SGHVS and FNYEAQ. This CDR3 is built from 16 residues. The CDR3 bases are TGTGCCAGCAGCTTCATACTAGCGGGACCTAACAATGAGCAGTTCTTC. Protein product: CASSFILAGPNNEQFF.

The chain recombines TRBV7-3 with TRBJ2-7, with TRBD1 matching 7 bases. The V segment lost 6 bases and the J segment 5 bases; nucleotides outside the gene matches: 13. CDR1 SGHTA and CDR2 FQGTGA come from the germline V gene. CDR3 length: 15 amino acids. DNA for the CDR3: TGTGCCAGCAGTTCTACTCCGGGACAGACGAACGAGCAGTACTTC. It codes for CASSSTPGQTNEQYF. The full variable domain, completed using reference TRBV7-3 and TRBJ2-7, is GAGVSQTPSNKVTEKGKYVELRCDPISGHTALYWYRQSLGQGPEFLIYFQGTGAADDSGLPNDRFFAVRPEGSVSTLKIQRTERGDSAVYLCASSSTPGQTNEQYFGPGTRLTVT.

The chain uses TRBV6-1 and TRBJ1-2; unclear D gene. Trimming cost V 1 base and J 8 bases, with 14 bases left between them. The CDR3 runs 14 residues. From germline, CDR1 is MNHNS and CDR2 SASEGT. The CDR3 nucleotides read TGTGCCAGCAGTGAAGGGCCAGAACTGAGGGGCTACACCTTC. Translating gives CASSEGPELRGYTF.

The V and J genes are TRBV11-3 and TRBJ2-3, with 7 bases matching TRBD2. The CDR3 length is 16 residues. The V segment lost 3 bases and the J segment 0 bases; nucleotides outside the gene matches: 6. Germline V CDR1 and CDR2: SGHNT, YENEEA. CDR3: CASSLGSGLSTDTQYF. The DNA of the CDR3 is TGTGCCAGCAGCTTGGGTAGCGGGTTAAGCACAGATACGCAGTATTTT. Supplemented by reference TRBV11-3 and TRBJ2-3, the full variable domain reads EAGVVQSPRYKIIEKKQPVAFWCNPISGHNTLYWYLQNLGQGPELLIRYENEEAVDDSQLPKDRFSAERLKGVDSTLKIQPAELGDSAVYLCASSLGSGLSTDTQYFGPGTRLTVL.

V and J are TRBV6-1 and TRBJ1-2; the D is unclear. Per germline, CDR1 MNHNS and CDR2 SASEGT. The V gene lost 5 bases and the J gene lost 3 bases, with 7 bases spanning the gap. CDR3 length: 12 amino acids. The CDR3 sequence is CASSSRDYGYTF. DNA for the CDR3: TGTGCCAGCAGTAGCCGGGACTATGGCTACACCTTC.

The rearrangement joins TRBV15 to TRBJ2-5; D is possibly TRBD2 (6 bases). The V gene lost 1 base and the J gene lost 2 bases, with 17 bases spanning the gap. This CDR3 comprises 17 residues. Germline V gene data show CDR1 as LNHNV and CDR2 as YYDKDF (reference sequence). DNA for the CDR3: TGTGCCACCAGCAGAGGCCCTGGACTACTAAGACAAGAGACCCAGTACTTC. Protein: CATSRGPGLLRQETQYF.

V is TRBV28 and J is TRBJ1-5, with no clear D. V dropped 5 bases and J dropped 1 base, with 12 bases sitting between them. Germline-derived CDR1 and CDR2 are MDHEN and SYDVKM. The CDR3 contains 15 residues. The CDR3 region has the DNA TGTGCCAGCAGTCGAAGTCAGTCCAGCAATCAGCCCCAGCATTTT. This gives the protein CASSRSQSSNQPQHF. Drawing the rest from reference TRBV28 and TRBJ1-5, the complete variable domain is DVKVTQSSRYLVKRTGEKVFLECVQDMDHENMFWYRQDPGLGLRLIYFSYDVKMKEKGDIPEGYSVSREKKERFSLILESASTNQTSMYLCASSRSQSSNQPQHFGDGTRLSIL.

The V gene is TRBV10-3, the J gene TRBJ2-6, with a weak D call TRBD2 (5 bases). V lost 3 bases to trimming and J lost 2 bases, with 14 bases between them. The CDR3 spans 17 residues. CDR1 is ENHRY and CDR2 is SYGVKD in the germline V gene. The CDR3 here is CAISEEPGSAGANVLTF. CDR3 nucleotide sequence: TGTGCCATCAGTGAAGAGCCGGGGTCGGCTGGGGCCAACGTCCTGACTTTC.

The V call is TRBV19, the J call TRBJ1-5; 7 bases map to TRBD1. V was clipped by 8 bases and J by 1 base; unmatched bases: 5. Germline V gives CDR1 LNHDA, CDR2 SQIVND (reference sequence). The length of the CDR3 is 14 residues. The CDR3: CASRTGESNQPQHF. CDR3 DNA sequence: TGTGCCAGTCGGACAGGCGAGAGCAATCAGCCCCAGCATTTT.

The chain is built from TRBV28 and TRBJ1-2; 11 bases fit TRBD1. V gave up 4 bases and J gave up 2 bases; unmatched junction bases: 0. The CDR3 totals 14 residues. The germline gives CDR1 MDHEN, CDR2 SYDVKM. CDR3: CASSWTGGNYGYTF. DNA for the CDR3: TGTGCCAGCAGTTGGACAGGGGGCAACTATGGCTACACCTTC.

DNA of the CDR3: TGTGCCAGCAGACTAGCGGGTTTATACGAGCAGTACTTC. This translates into CASRLAGLYEQYF. J is TRBJ2-7 and V is TRBV6-1; TRBD2 agrees at 9 bases. Germline assignment: CDR1 MNHNS and CDR2 SASEGT. J was trimmed by 4 bases and V by 6 bases; bases with no gene match: 4. The CDR3 runs to 13 residues.